The 28 T cell receptor beta chains presented below share a single source sample, sequenced in a study of blood T cell repertoires in COVID-19 (dated by TCRdb to about 2020). Library preparation employed the immunoSEQ multiplex PCR assay. Sourced from immuneACCESS, this table was stored by TCRdb with only in-frame sequences that have V and J called. A share of the clones is absent; for the studies checked, an unresolved V gene accounts for under half, and the remainder has no known explanation. The sample table shows nearly 110,000 clones, and over 60% are seen once. Of the sample, more than 5% is held by the ten largest clones. The sequencing sample was made of peripheral blood. Every receptor here comes from an older man with COVID-19, enrolled during active disease.

The V gene is TRBV7-3, the J gene TRBJ2-3; D perhaps matches TRBD2 (6 bases). Trimming removed 5 bases at V and 4 bases at J, with 16 bases between. The CDR3 covers 15 residues. Germline V CDR1 and CDR2: SGHTA, FQGTGA. CDR3 nucleotide sequence: TGTGCCAGCAGCCCACGGGGGAGAAGCGCAGATACGCAGTATTTT. Translation: CASSPRGRSADTQYF. The full variable domain, rest sourced from reference TRBV7-3 and TRBJ2-3, is GAGVSQTPSNKVTEKGKYVELRCDPISGHTALYWYRQSLGQGPEFLIYFQGTGAADDSGLPNDRFFAVRPEGSVSTLKIQRTERGDSAVYLCASSPRGRSADTQYFGPGTRLTVL.

The chain has TRBV3-1 (or the pseudogene TRBV3-2) and TRBJ2-4; D unclear. The CDR3 sequence is 16 residues long. Germline CDR1 is LGHDT and CDR2 is YNNKEL (reference sequence). The V gene lost 0 bases and the J gene lost 0 bases, with 9 bases spanning the gap. The CDR3 protein is CASSQDPFVAKNIQYF. As DNA, the CDR3 is TGTGCCAGCAGCCAAGACCCCTTTGTAGCCAAAAACATTCAGTACTTC.

This clone was counted a single time. This sequence joins TRBV7-2 and TRBJ2-1, with D unclear. The V end lost 1 base, the J end lost 9 bases, and 16 bases lay between the germline ends. The CDR3 has 15 residues. Looked up from germline, CDR1 is SGHTA and CDR2 is FQGNSA. CDR3 amino acids: CASSLGSSIFVEQFF. Here the CDR3 DNA reads TGTGCCAGCAGCTTAGGTTCTAGTATCTTCGTTGAGCAGTTCTTC.

The chain's CDR3 is CASSYDRDTEAFF. The CDR3 region has the DNA TGTGCCAGCAGTTACGACAGGGACACTGAAGCTTTCTTT. The V call is TRBV6-5, the J call TRBJ1-1; 7 bases match TRBD1. The CDR3 is 13 residues long. From germline, CDR1 is MNHEY and CDR2 SVGAGI. J gave up 3 bases and V 2 bases, and 0 bases lay outside the gene matches.

The J gene is TRBJ2-4, the V gene TRBV6-5; 8 bases are a match to TRBD1. The CDR3 covers 16 residues. Germline values: CDR1 MNHEY, CDR2 SVGAGI. The V and J ends lost 2 bases and 7 bases, in that order; junction bases with no gene match: 10. The CDR3: CASSYRRAGGDNIQYF. CDR3 bases: TGTGCCAGCAGTTACCGGAGGGCAGGGGGCGATAACATTCAGTACTTC.

This chain uses TRBV7-8 with TRBJ2-2; 7 bases match TRBD1. The CDR3 length is 17 residues. Trimming removed 5 bases from V and 0 bases from J; junction bases left unmatched: 9. Germline loops: CDR1 SGHVS, CDR2 FQNEAQ. The CDR3, as DNA: TGTGCCAGCAGCCCATCTCCCGACAGGGCGAACACCGGGGAGCTGTTTTTT. Translating gives CASSPSPDRANTGELFF.

In its sample, this clone was seen a few times. The rearrangement uses TRBV9 and TRBJ2-7; 9 bases match TRBD1. The CDR3 is 15 residues long. In germline, CDR1 is SGDLS, CDR2 YYNGEE. The V gene end was trimmed by 0 bases and the J gene end by 5 bases; junction bases not matched to a gene: 6. The CDR3 DNA reads TGTGCCAGCAGCGTAGCCGGGACAGGGTTCGACGAGCAGTACTTC. It encodes CASSVAGTGFDEQYF.

The chain combines TRBV2 with TRBJ2-3; no clear D. Germline CDR1 reads SNHLY; CDR2 reads FYNNEI. The CDR3 spans 14 residues. Trimming cost V 5 bases and J 5 bases, with 14 bases left between them. Here the CDR3 reads CASSRYRSGDTQYF. In DNA, the CDR3 is TGTGCCAGCAGTCGGTACCGCTCGGGAGATACGCAGTATTTT.

This chain uses TRBV7-6 with TRBJ2-3; TRBD2 is a possible D gene (5 bases). CDR1 and CDR2 from the germline V gene are SGHVS and FNYEAQ. Trimming removed 4 bases from V and 1 base from J, with 9 bases in between. There are 14 residues in the CDR3. CDR3 nucleotide sequence: TGTGCCAGCAGCTCACTGGGAGGCACAGATACGCAGTATTTT. Its protein product is CASSSLGGTDTQYF.

The rearrangement joins TRBV9 to TRBJ2-2; 7 nucleotides agree with TRBD2. The CDR3 is 15 amino acids. The junction had 6 bases not matched to a gene; V was cut back by 3 bases and J by 4 bases. Germline values: CDR1 SGDLS, CDR2 YYNGEE. The CDR3 DNA follows: TGTGCCAGCAGCGAACGACTAGCAACCACCGGGGAGCTGTTTTTT. This sequence encodes CASSERLATTGELFF.

The chain employs TRBV29-1 and TRBJ2-1; 7 bases are shared with TRBD2. After removal of 7 bases from V and 7 bases from J, the junction contained 13 bases not matched to a gene. The CDR3 sequence is 14 residues long. Germline CDR1 and CDR2: SQVTM and ANQGSEA. The CDR3 region is CSAGSSGLRNEQFF. CDR3 DNA sequence: TGCAGCGCCGGCTCTAGCGGACTACGGAATGAGCAGTTCTTC.

The chain uses TRBV6-2 or TRBV6-3 and TRBJ1-1; D perhaps matches TRBD1 (5 bases). V lost 5 bases and J 2 bases, leaving 6 bases between the germline ends. The germline V gene encodes CDR1 MNHEY and CDR2 SVGEGT. The length of the CDR3 is 12 residues. CDR3 residues: CASSQGNTEAFF. DNA of the CDR3: TGTGCCAGCAGTCAGGGAAACACTGAAGCTTTCTTT.

The V gene is TRBV19, the J gene TRBJ1-6; D is undetermined. V dropped 1 base and J dropped 7 bases, with 8 bases sitting between them. CDR3 length: 14 amino acids. The germline CDR1 and CDR2 sequences are LNHDA and SQIVND (reference sequence). The DNA for the CDR3 is TGTGCCAGTAGTATAGGGAGCGACAATTCACCCCTCCACTTT. Translation: CASSIGSDNSPLHF. The whole variable domain, filled in from reference TRBV19 and TRBJ1-6, reads DGGITQSPKYLFRKEGQNVTLSCEQNLNHDAMYWYRQDPGQGLRLIYYSQIVNDFQKGDIAEGYSVSREKKESFPLTVTSAQKNPTAFYLCASSIGSDNSPLHFGNGTRLTVT.

The V call is TRBV28, the J call TRBJ2-7; perhaps TRBD2 as D (6 bases). Germline V CDR1 and CDR2: MDHEN, SYDVKM. V shed 5 bases and J shed 11 bases, with 25 bases lying between them. The CDR3 has 15 residues. CDR3 nucleotides: TGTGCCAGCAGTAACCCGGGGAGGACGGCGCGTGAGGAGTACTTC. Protein product: CASSNPGRTAREEYF. The full variable domain, in which reference TRBV28 and TRBJ2-7 provide the parts outside the CDR3, is DVKVTQSSRYLVKRTGEKVFLECVQDMDHENMFWYRQDPGLGLRLIYFSYDVKMKEKGDIPEGYSVSREKKERFSLILESASTNQTSMYLCASSNPGRTAREEYFGPGTRLTVT.

The chain uses TRBV5-1 and TRBJ2-3; D is unresolved. Germline CDR1 SGHRS, CDR2 YFSETQ. This CDR3 contains 14 residues. Trimming took off 2 bases at V and 4 bases at J, with 11 bases between the two ends. The CDR3 sequence: CASSLTPPADTQYF. In nucleotides, the CDR3 is TGCGCCAGCAGCTTAACCCCCCCGGCAGATACGCAGTATTTT.

The genes are TRBV4-2 and TRBJ2-4; D remains unclear. Germline assignment: CDR1 LGHNA and CDR2 YNFKEQ. The V end was cut by 4 bases, the J end by 7 bases, with 17 bases between. The CDR3 has 15 residues. The CDR3 DNA sequence: TGTGCCAGCAGCCTCGACATGGCCTCCTGGAACATTCAGTACTTC. It specifies CASSLDMASWNIQYF.

The genes are TRBV6-5 and TRBJ2-3, with 8 bases matching TRBD2. CDR1 is MNHEY and CDR2 is SVGAGI in the germline V gene. V lost 11 bases to trimming and J lost 1 base; unmatched junction nucleotides: 5. The CDR3 loop spans 13 amino acids. CDR3: CAVGRVGTDTQYF. The CDR3 region has the DNA TGTGCCGTCGGGAGGGTGGGCACAGATACGCAGTATTTT.

The chain combines TRBV19 with TRBJ2-5; 11 nucleotides match TRBD2. The CDR3 is 14 residues long. The junction had 4 bases not matched to a gene; V was cut back by 5 bases and J by 5 bases. CDR1 is LNHDA, CDR2 SQIVND, per germline (reference sequence). The CDR3 spells CASSSGLAGETQYF. The CDR3 region has the DNA TGTGCCAGTAGTTCAGGACTAGCGGGCGAGACCCAGTACTTC. Full variable domain (missing parts from reference TRBV19 and TRBJ2-5): DGGITQSPKYLFRKEGQNVTLSCEQNLNHDAMYWYRQDPGQGLRLIYYSQIVNDFQKGDIAEGYSVSREKKESFPLTVTSAQKNPTAFYLCASSSGLAGETQYFGPGTRLLVL.

In the case of this clone: This sample also contains other DNA sequences that code for the same CDR3. The J gene is TRBJ2-5, the V gene TRBV2, with TRBD2 as a possible D gene (6 bases). The CDR3 contains 13 residues. Trimming stripped 6 bases from V and 0 bases from J, with 8 bases between. Germline lookup yields CDR1 SNHLY and CDR2 FYNNEI. CDR3 sequence (DNA): TGTGCCAGCAGGAGGGACTACCAAGAGACCCAGTACTTC. Its translation is CASRRDYQETQYF.

The rearrangement joins TRBV5-4 to TRBJ2-7; a weak D match, TRBD1 (5 bases). Germline CDR1 SGHNT, CDR2 YYREEE (reference sequence). Trimming removed 0 bases at V and 4 bases at J, with 11 bases between. The CDR3 loop spans 14 amino acids. CDR3 bases: TGTGCCAGCAGCTTGGAGGGGATAGGGTACGAGCAGTACTTC. Translating it yields CASSLEGIGYEQYF.

A word on this clone: The sample holds other DNA sequences that translate to the same CDR3. The rearrangement joins TRBV28 to TRBJ2-2; D perhaps matches TRBD1 (6 bases). Trimming removed 6 bases from V and 0 bases from J, with 8 bases in between. The CDR3 has 14 amino acids. Germline assignment: CDR1 MDHEN and CDR2 SYDVKM. CDR3 loop: CASRTGTNTGELFF. CDR3 DNA: TGTGCCAGCAGGACAGGTACGAACACCGGGGAGCTGTTTTTT.

The chain employs TRBV5-1 and TRBJ1-6; 8 nucleotides align to TRBD1. J lost 7 bases, V lost 0 bases, and 6 bases had no gene match. This CDR3 spans 16 amino acids. The germline gives CDR1 SGHRS, CDR2 YFSETQ. The CDR3 bases are TGCGCCAGCAGCTTGGGGGAGACAGGGGACAATTCACCCCTCCACTTT. This translates into CASSLGETGDNSPLHF.

This clone showed up just a few times. The chain carries TRBV7-9 and TRBJ1-3; TRBD1 aligns across 7 bases. With V trimmed by 9 bases and J by 4 bases, 6 bases remained unmatched. CDR3 length: 13 amino acids. Germline V lookup: CDR1 SEHNR, CDR2 FQNEAQ (reference sequence). Here the CDR3 reads CASTGVAGNTIYF. CDR3 bases: TGTGCCAGTACAGGGGTCGCGGGAAACACCATATATTTT. Together with reference TRBV7-9 and TRBJ1-3, the CDR3 gives the full variable domain: DTGVSQNPRHKITKRGQNVTFRCDPISEHNRLYWYRQTLGQGPEFLTYFQNEAQLEKSRLLSDRFSAERPKGSFSTLEIQRTEQGDSAMYLCASTGVAGNTIYFGEGSWLTVV.

The chain is built from TRBV9 and TRBJ2-5; TRBD2 matches at 10 bases. Germline V gives CDR1 SGDLS, CDR2 YYNGEE. The CDR3 is made up of 16 amino acids. J lost 1 base, V lost 4 bases, and 7 bases had no gene match. CDR3 DNA: TGTGCCAGCAGCATAGGAGGGACTAGCGCCCAAGAGACCCAGTACTTC. Translating gives CASSIGGTSAQETQYF.

The V gene is TRBV9, the J gene TRBJ2-5; TRBD2 matches 7 bases. With V trimmed by 2 bases and J by 4 bases, 11 bases remained unmatched. Germline CDR1 is SGDLS and CDR2 is YYNGEE. The CDR3 consists of 16 residues. Written as DNA, the CDR3 is TGTGCCAGCAGCGTTGAAAGCGGGGTCTTGGGAGAGACCCAGTACTTC. Translation gives CASSVESGVLGETQYF.

This clone appeared a single time. The CDR3 bases are TGCGCCAGCAGCCCTCTCGGGACTAGCGGGACAGATACGCAGTATTTT. Its translation: CASSPLGTSGTDTQYF. The chain carries TRBV4-1 and TRBJ2-3; 12 nucleotides line up with TRBD2. V shed 4 bases and J 3 bases; nucleotides not matched to a gene: 5. This CDR3 spans 16 amino acids. Germline V gives CDR1 MGHRA, CDR2 YSYEKL.

The chain carries TRBV5-1 and TRBJ2-7, with 7 bases aligning to TRBD1. The CDR3 is 14 amino acids. Trimming cost V 4 bases and J 3 bases; bases outside gene matches: 7. Germline V gene lookup returns CDR1 SGHRS and CDR2 YFSETQ. In DNA form, the CDR3 reads TGCGCCAGCAGCCCCATGGGACAGAACTACGAGCAGTACTTC. Residues: CASSPMGQNYEQYF. The whole variable domain, filled in from reference TRBV5-1 and TRBJ2-7, reads KAGVTQTPRYLIKTRGQQVTLSCSPISGHRSVSWYQQTPGQGLQFLFEYFSETQRNKGNFPGRFSGRQFSNSRSEMNVSTLELGDSALYLCASSPMGQNYEQYFGPGTRLTVT.

V and J are TRBV19 and TRBJ2-5, with 12 positions matching TRBD2. Trimming cost V 1 base and J 4 bases; bases outside gene matches: 1. Germline assignment: CDR1 LNHDA and CDR2 SQIVND (reference sequence). The length of the CDR3 is 15 residues. The CDR3 protein is CASSIVLAGGETQYF. CDR3 DNA sequence: TGTGCCAGTAGTATAGTACTAGCGGGAGGAGAGACCCAGTACTTC.